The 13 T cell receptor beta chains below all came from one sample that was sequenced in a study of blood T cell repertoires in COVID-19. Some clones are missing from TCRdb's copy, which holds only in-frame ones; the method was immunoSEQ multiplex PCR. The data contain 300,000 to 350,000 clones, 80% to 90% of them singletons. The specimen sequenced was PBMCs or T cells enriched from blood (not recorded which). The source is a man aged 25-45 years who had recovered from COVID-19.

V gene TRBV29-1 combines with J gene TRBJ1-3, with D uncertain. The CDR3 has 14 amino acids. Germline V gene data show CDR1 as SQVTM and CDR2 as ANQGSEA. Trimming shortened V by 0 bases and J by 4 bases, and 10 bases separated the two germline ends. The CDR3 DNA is TGCAGCGTTGAAGATCGCACAGCAGGAAACACCATATATTTT. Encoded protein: CSVEDRTAGNTIYF.

CDR3 in amino acids: CASSFNSNQPQHF. The CDR3 coding sequence is TGTGCCAGCAGCTTCAATAGTAATCAGCCCCAGCATTTT. V gene TRBV11-2 combines with J gene TRBJ1-5; D gene unclear. The CDR3 consists of 13 residues. V gave up 3 bases and J gave up 4 bases, with 7 bases separating them. The germline CDR1 and CDR2 sequences are SGHAT and FQNNGV.

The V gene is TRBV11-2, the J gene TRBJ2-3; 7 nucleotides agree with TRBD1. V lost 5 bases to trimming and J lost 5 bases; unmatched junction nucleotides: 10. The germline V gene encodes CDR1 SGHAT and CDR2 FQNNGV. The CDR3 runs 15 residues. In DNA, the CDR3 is TGTGCCAGCAGCCTTCGACAGGGTATAGGAGATACGCAGTATTTT. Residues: CASSLRQGIGDTQYF.

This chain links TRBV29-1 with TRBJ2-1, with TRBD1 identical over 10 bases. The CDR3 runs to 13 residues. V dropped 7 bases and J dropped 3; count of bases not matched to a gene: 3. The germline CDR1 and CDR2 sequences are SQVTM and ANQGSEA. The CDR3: CSGTGGGYNEQFF. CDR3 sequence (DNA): TGCAGCGGGACAGGGGGAGGCTACAATGAGCAGTTCTTC.

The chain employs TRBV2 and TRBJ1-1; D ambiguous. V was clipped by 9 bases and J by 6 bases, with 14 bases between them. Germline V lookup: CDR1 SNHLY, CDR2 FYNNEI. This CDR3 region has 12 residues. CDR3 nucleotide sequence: TGTGCCAGTCTCCGGGTAGGCTCTGAAGCTTTCTTT. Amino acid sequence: CASLRVGSEAFF.

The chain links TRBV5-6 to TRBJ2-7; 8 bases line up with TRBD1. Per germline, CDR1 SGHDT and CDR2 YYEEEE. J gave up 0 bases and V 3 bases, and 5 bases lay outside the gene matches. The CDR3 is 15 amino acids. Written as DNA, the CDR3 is TGTGCCAGCAGCTCTGGACAGGGCCTCTCCTACGAGCAGTACTTC. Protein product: CASSSGQGLSYEQYF. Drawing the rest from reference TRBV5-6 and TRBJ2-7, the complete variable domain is DAGVTQSPTHLIKTRGQQVTLRCSPKSGHDTVSWYQQALGQGPQFIFQYYEEEERQRGNFPDRFSGHQFPNYSSELNVNALLLGDSALYLCASSSGQGLSYEQYFGPGTRLTVT.

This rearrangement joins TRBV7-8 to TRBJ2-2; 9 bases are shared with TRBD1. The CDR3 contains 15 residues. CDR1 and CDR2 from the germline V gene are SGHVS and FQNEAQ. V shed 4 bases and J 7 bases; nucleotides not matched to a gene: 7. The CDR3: CASSSRTGEVGELFF. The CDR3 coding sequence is TGTGCCAGCAGCTCTCGGACAGGGGAGGTCGGGGAGCTGTTTTTT.

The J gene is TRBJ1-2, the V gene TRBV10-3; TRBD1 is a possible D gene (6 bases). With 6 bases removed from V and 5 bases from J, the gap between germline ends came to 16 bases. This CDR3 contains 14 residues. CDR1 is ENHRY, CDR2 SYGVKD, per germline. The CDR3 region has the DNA TGTGCCATCAGGGATGGACAGTGGGGATATGGCTACACCTTC. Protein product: CAIRDGQWGYGYTF.

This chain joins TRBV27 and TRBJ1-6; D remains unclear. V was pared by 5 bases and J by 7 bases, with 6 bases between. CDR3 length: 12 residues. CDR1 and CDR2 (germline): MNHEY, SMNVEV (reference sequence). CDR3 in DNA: TGTGCCAGCAGTCTACAGAATTCACCCCTCCACTTT. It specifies CASSLQNSPLHF.

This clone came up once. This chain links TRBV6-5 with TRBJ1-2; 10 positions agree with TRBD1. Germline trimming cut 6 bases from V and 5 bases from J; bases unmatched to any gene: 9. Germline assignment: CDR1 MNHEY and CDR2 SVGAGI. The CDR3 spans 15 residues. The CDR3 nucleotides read TGTGCCAGCAGACCCCGACAGGGGGCAGGGTATGGCTACACCTTC. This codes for CASRPRQGAGYGYTF.

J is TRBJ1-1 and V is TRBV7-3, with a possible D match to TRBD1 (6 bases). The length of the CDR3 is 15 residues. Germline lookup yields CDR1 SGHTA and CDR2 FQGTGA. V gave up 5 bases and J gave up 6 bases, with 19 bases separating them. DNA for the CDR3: TGTGCCAGCAGCCCCCAGGGAACAGGGCGTGCTGAAGCTTTCTTT. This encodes CASSPQGTGRAEAFF.

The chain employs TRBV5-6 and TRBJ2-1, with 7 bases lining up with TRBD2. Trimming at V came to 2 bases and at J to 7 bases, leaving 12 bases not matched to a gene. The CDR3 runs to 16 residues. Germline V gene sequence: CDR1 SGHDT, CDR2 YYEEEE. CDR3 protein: CASSLTGRPLGNEQFF. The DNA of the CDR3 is TGTGCCAGCAGCTTAACCGGGAGGCCCTTGGGGAATGAGCAGTTCTTC.

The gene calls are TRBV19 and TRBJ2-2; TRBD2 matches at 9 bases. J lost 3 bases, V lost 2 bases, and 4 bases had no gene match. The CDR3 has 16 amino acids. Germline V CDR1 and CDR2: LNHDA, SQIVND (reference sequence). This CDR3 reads CASSIIAGAHTGELFF. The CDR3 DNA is TGTGCCAGTAGTATAATAGCGGGGGCCCACACCGGGGAGCTGTTTTTT. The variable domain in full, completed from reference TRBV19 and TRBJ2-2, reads DGGITQSPKYLFRKEGQNVTLSCEQNLNHDAMYWYRQDPGQGLRLIYYSQIVNDFQKGDIAEGYSVSREKKESFPLTVTSAQKNPTAFYLCASSIIAGAHTGELFFGEGSRLTVL.